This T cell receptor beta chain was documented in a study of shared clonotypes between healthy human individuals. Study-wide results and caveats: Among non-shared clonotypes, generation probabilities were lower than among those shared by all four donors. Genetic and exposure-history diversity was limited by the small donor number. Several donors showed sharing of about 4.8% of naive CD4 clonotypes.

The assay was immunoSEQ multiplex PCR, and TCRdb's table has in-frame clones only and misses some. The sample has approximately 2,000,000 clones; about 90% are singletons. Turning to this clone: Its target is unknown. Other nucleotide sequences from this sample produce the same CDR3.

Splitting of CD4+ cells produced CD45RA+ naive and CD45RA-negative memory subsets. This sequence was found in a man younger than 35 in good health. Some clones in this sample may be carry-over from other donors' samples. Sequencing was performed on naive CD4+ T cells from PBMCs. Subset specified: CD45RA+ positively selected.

CDR3 sequence reads: CASSLEQGANEKLFF. CDR3 nucleotide sequence: TGCGCCAGCAGCTTGGAGCAGGGAGCTAATGAAAAACTGTTTTTT. This rearrangement joins TRBV5-1 to TRBJ1-4; tentatively, D is TRBD1 (5 bases). The CDR3 is 15 amino acids. Germline V gene data show CDR1 as SGHRS and CDR2 as YFSETQ. Trimming took off 0 bases at V and 3 bases at J, with 9 bases between the two ends.